These T cell receptor beta chains were read from a single sample in a study of regulatory T cells in long-lasting Graves disease. TCRdb recomputed calls from the multiplex PCR reads with MiXCR, one row per CDR3 protein. The sample includes some 460,000 distinct CDR3 sequences, around 16% of them seen just once. The sample was also reused in another study, on T cells in Graves' hyperthyroidism and ophthalmopathy.

The sequencing here drew on peripheral blood mononuclear cells (PBMCs), taken at new diagnosis, from a patient treated with antithyroid drugs. The receptors were sampled from a man aged 35 to 55 with Graves disease. The CDR3 runs from the conserved cysteine through the conserved F or W. D genes are given only for firm matches. A clone size is listed for some rows: how often the clone was seen (once, few, many), or a class if it is expanded.

j_call d_call v_call clone_size cdr3_nt cdr3_aa
TRBJ2-7 . TRBV30 many TGTGCCTGGATGCAGGGGAGGTACGAGCAGTACTTC CAWMQGRYEQYF
TRBJ1-1 . TRBV6-2/TRBV6-3 . TGTGCCAGCAGACCCCAGGGAAGAACTGAAGCTTTCTTT CASRPQGRTEAFF
TRBJ2-6 TRBD1 TRBV30 many TGTGCCTGGAGTCAGGGGGTCGGGGCCAACGTCCTGACTTTC CAWSQGVGANVLTF
TRBJ1-2 TRBD1 TRBV30 many TGTGCCTGGCAAGGACAGGGGGGCGGCTACACCTTC CAWQGQGGGYTF
TRBJ2-1 . TRBV18 many TGTGCCAGCTCACCACCGAGTGGCAATGAGCAGTTCTTC CASSPPSGNEQFF
TRBJ1-6 . TRBV6-2/TRBV6-3 many TGTGCCAGCAGTGATTGGACTCGGACAGCACCCCTCCACTTT CASSDWTRTAPLHF
TRBJ1-2 . TRBV5-1 many TGCGCCAGCAGCTTTAACGGAGGCTACACCTTC CASSFNGGYTF
TRBJ2-5 . TRBV12-3/TRBV12-4 many TGTGCCAGCAGTTTTTTAGGGAGGGGGAAAGGGACCCAGTACTTC CASSFLGRGKGTQYF
TRBJ2-1 . TRBV12-5 many TGTGCTAGTGGTTTGGTAATGGCAACCCCAGGGTTTTACAATGAGCAGTTCTTC CASGLVMATPGFYNEQFF
TRBJ2-5 . TRBV11-2 many TGTGCCAGCAGCTTAGAAATCCCAGAGACCCAGTACTTC CASSLEIPETQYF
TRBJ2-1 . TRBV5-1 many TGCGCCAGCAGCTTGGACCCGGGCCCCCCGCCCAGTGAGCAGTTCTTC CASSLDPGPPPSEQFF
TRBJ2-3 . TRBV11-2 many TGTGCCAGCAGCGTCTCAAGGACAGGCACAGATACGCAGTATTTT CASSVSRTGTDTQYF
TRBJ2-1 . TRBV10-3 . TGTGCCATCAGTGAGGCGGGACAGCCCTACAATGAGCAGTTCTTC CAISEAGQPYNEQFF
TRBJ2-1 . TRBV20-1 . TGCAGTGCTAGCCAGGGATCCTACAATGAGCAGTTCTTC CSASQGSYNEQFF
TRBJ2-7 . TRBV15 . TGTGCCACCAGCAGAGGAAGGGCAGGGTCCTCCTACGAGCAGTACTTC CATSRGRAGSSYEQYF
TRBJ2-7 TRBD1 TRBV3-1 many TGTGCCAGCAGCCGTCGGGACAGACTCTACGAGCAGTACTTC CASSRRDRLYEQYF
TRBJ1-2 TRBD1 TRBV7-2 few TGTGCCAGCAGCCCTACCGGACAGGGATACTATGGCTACACCTTC CASSPTGQGYYGYTF
TRBJ2-1 TRBD2 TRBV5-1 many TGCGCCAGCAGCCCGGTGGGCGGGAGGAGCTCCTACAATGAGCAGTTCTTC CASSPVGGRSSYNEQFF
TRBJ2-7 . TRBV15 . TGTGCCACCAGCGTGCGACCAAACTACGAGCAGTACTTC CATSVRPNYEQYF
TRBJ2-1 TRBD2 TRBV7-9 . TGTGCCAGCAGCATGGGGCTAGCGGGAGGAGAGCAGTTCTTC CASSMGLAGGEQFF
TRBJ1-3 TRBD1 TRBV10-3 few TGTGCCATCAGTGAGTCCCGGACAGGGATTTCAGGAAACACCATATATTTT CAISESRTGISGNTIYF
TRBJ2-1 TRBD2 TRBV5-1 many TGCGCCAGCAGCATGGGACTAGCGGGAGAAGATGAGCAGTTCTTC CASSMGLAGEDEQFF
TRBJ2-7 TRBD2 TRBV7-9 . TGTGCCTGCAGCTTAGTTAGCGGGAGCGATTCGGGGGTCGAGCAGTACTTC CACSLVSGSDSGVEQYF
TRBJ2-4 . TRBV2 . TGTGCCAGCAGCTCCAAGGGACCTGTAGCCAAAAACATTCAGTACTTC CASSSKGPVAKNIQYF
TRBJ2-5 TRBD1 TRBV28 many TGTGCCAGCAGCCTCTCGGGACAGGGTCAAGAGACCCAGTACTTC CASSLSGQGQETQYF
TRBJ2-2 . TRBV15 . TGTGCCACCAGCAGATTACCCCGGACCTACACCGGGGAGCTGTCTTTT CATSRLPRTYTGELSF
TRBJ2-1 TRBD2 TRBV11-2 many TGTGCCAGCAGCTCTACTCTAGCGGGGAGCTCCTACAATGAGCAGTTCTTC CASSSTLAGSSYNEQFF
TRBJ2-7 TRBD1 TRBV7-9 many TGTGCCAGCAGCTCAGGGGGACAGGGATTTTTAGGCGAGCAGTACTTC CASSSGGQGFLGEQYF
TRBJ1-5 TRBD1 TRBV2 many TGTGCCAGCAGTGTGACAGGGGTTGGCAATCAGCCCCAGCATTTT CASSVTGVGNQPQHF
TRBJ2-2 . TRBV18 . TGTGCCAGCTCACCTGTGAAAGGCTCCGGGGAGCTGTTTTTT CASSPVKGSGELFF
TRBJ2-1 . TRBV3-1 few TGTGCCAGCAGTCAAGGACTGCCCGACGGTGAGCAGTTCTTC CASSQGLPDGEQFF
TRBJ2-1 TRBD2 TRBV18 many TGTGCCAGCTCTAAGCGGGAGGAAAACTACAATGAGCAGTTCTTC CASSKREENYNEQFF
TRBJ2-1 TRBD2 TRBV7-9 . TGTGCCAGCAGCTCACTAGCGCAACGAAACAATGAGCAGTTCTTC CASSSLAQRNNEQFF
TRBJ2-3 . TRBV6-1 . TGTGCCAGCAGACACTTGGACTCCACGGATACGCAGTATTTT CASRHLDSTDTQYF
TRBJ2-1 TRBD2 TRBV30 many TGTGCCTGGAGTGTACGTCAGGGACTAGCTTTTAATGAGCAGTTCTTC CAWSVRQGLAFNEQFF
TRBJ1-6 . TRBV2 few TGTGCCAGCAGTCGCCAAAAGGACTCTCATAATTCACCCCTCCACTTT CASSRQKDSHNSPLHF
TRBJ2-6 . TRBV5-4 many TGTGCCAGCAGCTTGGTGGGGGGCTCTGGGGCCAACGTCCTGACTTTC CASSLVGGSGANVLTF